This T cell receptor (beta chain) was recovered during a study of blood T cells in healthy people across ages. PCR was performed a second time for about 7 to 11 cycles using a sample-barcoded 5' primer and a J-beta primer mix. TCRdb used MiXCR to reprocess the 5' RACE reads, holding one entry per CDR3 protein. The sample includes about 700,000 distinct CDR3 sequences, approximately 29% of them seen just once. The V gene end was trimmed by 6 bases and the J gene end by 9 bases; junction bases not matched to a gene: 16. This CDR3 spans 15 amino acids. Looked up from germline, CDR1 is ENHRY and CDR2 is SYGVKD.

What was sequenced was blood. The receptor's source is a woman older than 75 in good health. This sequence joins TRBV10-3 and TRBJ1-2; 7 bases fit TRBD1. CDR3 sequence: CAISPGTVIFDSYTF. As DNA, the CDR3 is TGTGCCATCAGCCCCGGGACAGTGATCTTCGATAGCTACACCTTC.